This T cell receptor (beta chain) was profiled in a study of CD8+ T cells in alopecia areata. cDNA prepared by RNA extraction and subsequent reverse transcription served as the template for sequencing. Some clones are missing from TCRdb's copy, which holds only in-frame ones; the method was immunoSEQ multiplex PCR. The sample has about 150,000 clones, about 50% seen once. V was clipped by 5 bases and J by 3 bases, with 14 bases between them. The V gene's germline CDR1 is LNHDA and CDR2 SQIVND (reference sequence). The CDR3 consists of 15 residues. The TCR was taken from a human donor with alopecia areata. The genes are TRBV19 and TRBJ1-5; perhaps TRBD1 as D (6 bases). Sequencing was performed on CD8+ T cells sorted from blood, taken at week 0. CDR3 nucleotides: TGTGCCAGTAGTTTGCCCAGGGGCCTCAATCAGCCCCAGCATTTT. Translation: CASSLPRGLNQPQHF.